The present TCR beta chain was sequenced within a study of beta chain features in type 1 diabetes. Every isolated RNA sample was fully reverse transcribed, so sequencing captured expressed TCRB transcripts. Here immunoSEQ multiplex PCR was the method, and the copy in TCRdb shows in-frame clones only, minus some. The table shows 140,000 or so clones, with 10% to 15% occurring only once. Heparinised blood was drawn once per donor, averaging roughly 120 mL. Broader study findings: Type 1 diabetes patients had moderately but significantly shorter TCRB CDR3s in all four CD4+ subsets. The VDJ junctions of type 1 diabetes patients carried fewer insertions and more deletions.

Many counts were recorded for this clone. Its antigen is currently unknown. The specimen was central memory CD4+ T cells from blood. The TCR sequence derives from a man aged 18-30 years with type 1 diabetes.

This chain's CDR3 is CASTRRGGYTDTQYF. The CDR3 nucleotides read TGTGCCAGCACCCGACGAGGGGGGTACACAGATACGCAGTATTTT. V gene TRBV5-4 combines with J gene TRBJ2-3; D may match TRBD1 or TRBD2 (6 bases each). With 6 bases removed from V and 2 bases from J, the gap between germline ends came to 16 bases. CDR3 length: 15 amino acids. Germline CDR1 reads SGHNT; CDR2 reads YYREEE (reference sequence).